This T cell receptor beta chain was identified in a study of blood T cell repertoires in COVID-19. Using immunoSEQ multiplex PCR, the repertoire was profiled, and TCRdb retains in-frame clones only, with some absent. The table shows about 240,000 clones, with 87% occurring only once. The germline V and J ends were trimmed by 3 bases and 5 bases, with 10 bases remaining between them. CDR3 size: 14 residues. Germline V gives CDR1 KGHSH, CDR2 LQKENI. The specimen sequenced was PBMCs or T cells enriched from blood (not recorded which). This sequence originates from a woman aged 25 to 39 with acute COVID-19. The chain couples TRBV18 to TRBJ2-2; TRBD2 is a possible D gene (6 bases). The chain's CDR3 is CASSPGTHTGELFF. The CDR3 DNA follows: TGTGCCAGCTCACCGGGGACTCATACCGGGGAGCTGTTTTTT.